Presented here are 3 T cell receptor beta chains from one specimen sequenced in a study of OX40 agonist ivuxolimab in advanced cancers. Preparation of the library involved the immunoSEQ multiplex PCR assay. The immuneACCESS repertoire file appears here via TCRdb, limited to in-frame rearrangements. These files lack a portion of the clones; in checked studies, under half of the deficit traces to unresolved V genes, and the cause of the others is not known. This sample comprises just under 65,000 clones, around 89% of them detected only once. About 10% of the sample lies in the top ten. The sequences come from CD4+ or CD8+ T cells sorted from blood, collected in a trial of the OX40 agonist ivuxolimab. The receptor set was obtained from an adult with an advanced solid tumor such as melanoma, head and neck, liver or kidney cancer.

This chain uses TRBV18 with TRBJ2-7; D remains ambiguous. The V gene lost 2 bases and the J gene lost 0 bases, with 8 bases spanning the gap. Germline V CDR1 and CDR2: KGHSH, LQKENI. This CDR3 has 14 amino acids. CDR3 coding DNA: TGTGCCAGCTCACCATACCAAGGCTCCTACGAGCAGTACTTC. Translated, it gives CASSPYQGSYEQYF.

J is TRBJ2-5 and V is TRBV28; TRBD1 might be the D (6 bases). The germline gives CDR1 MDHEN, CDR2 SYDVKM. V lost 6 bases and J 3 bases, leaving 11 bases between the germline ends. The CDR3 is 13 amino acids. DNA of the CDR3: TGTGCCAGCAGGCGACAGGCTGAAGAGACCCAGTACTTC. This encodes CASRRQAEETQYF.

The J gene is TRBJ2-3, the V gene TRBV7-2; possible D gene TRBD2, 7 bases. Germline V gene sequence: CDR1 SGHTA, CDR2 FQGNSA. The germline V and J ends were trimmed by 5 bases and 6 bases, with 15 bases remaining between them. This CDR3 is 14 amino acids long. The CDR3 coding sequence is TGTGCCAGCAGCCCGGTCCGGGGGGCGGATACGCAGTATTTT. This gives the protein CASSPVRGADTQYF.